This TCR beta chain derives from a study of T-cell memory formation after mild COVID-19. Study-level background: Across donors, TCR clusters were largely donor specific. General observations from the study: Among CD4+ contracting clones, most were CM and EM, and CD8+ ones EMRA. Day 15 to 85 contracting clones showed balanced CD4/CD8; later expanders leaned CD4+. Second-wave clones that peaked on day 37 lacked confirmed SARS-CoV-2 specificity.

The CDR3 totals 15 residues. Germline lookup yields CDR1 KGHDR and CDR2 SFDVKD. Trimming at V came to 3 bases and at J to 4 bases, leaving 3 bases not matched to a gene. TCRdb fed the 5' RACE reads into MiXCR, producing one record per CDR3 protein. Of hundreds of thousands of distinct CDR3 sequences listed, approximately 21% are singletons. In regard to this clonotype: Its antigen remains unidentified.

The chain has TRBV24-1 and TRBJ2-5; 11 bases map to TRBD2. What was sequenced was PBMCs or a T cell subset sorted from them (not recorded which). This TCR was recovered from an adult woman who had mild COVID-19 (a few samples of this study predate the infection). Cell type and time point are not known. In nucleotides, the CDR3 is TGTGCCACCAGTGATCCTAGCGGGGGGTCAGAGACCCAGTACTTC. Protein product: CATSDPSGGSETQYF.